This T cell receptor (beta chain) was recorded in a study of cytomegalovirus exposure and HLA in healthy donors. At the level of the study: A subsequent analysis stated that the 120 validation repertoires were run on the same platform as the roughly 670 first-cohort repertoires. Whole-study results and caveats: Overall, roughly 160 TCR beta chains were annotated as cytomegalovirus-associated.

A remark on this clone: Its antigen is not known.

Libraries were prepared by immunoSEQ multiplex PCR; TCRdb keeps only in-frame clonotypes and omits some of them. The table includes around 60,000 clones, roughly 90% detected once. Separate from the 666-subject first cohort was the approximately 110-subject validation cohort, to which the donors belonged. This CDR3 has 16 amino acids. CDR1 is MNHNY, CDR2 SVGAGI, per germline (reference sequence). The V segment lost 4 bases and the J segment 8 bases; nucleotides outside the gene matches: 12. V and J are TRBV6-6 and TRBJ2-1; 9 nucleotides agree with TRBD2. The sample consisted of PBMCs. This clonotype was obtained from a young man in good health and CMV-seronegative. This chain's CDR3 is CASSSPLAGGVHEQFF. The DNA of the CDR3 is TGTGCCAGCAGTTCCCCCCTCGCGGGAGGGGTCCATGAGCAGTTCTTC.